This T cell receptor beta chain was obtained from a study of OX40 agonist ivuxolimab in advanced cancers. Study-wide findings and caveats: The study observed clonal expansion of CD4+ and CD8+ blood T cells by week 6 at 0.1 to 3.0 mg/kg. Compared with others, partial responders at 0.1-3.0 mg/kg displayed clonal expansion among the lowest.

As to this clone: The antigen remains undetermined.

This CDR3 comprises 12 residues. Trimming took 2 bases from V and 8 from J, leaving 9 bases between them. The germline V gene encodes CDR1 MDHEN and CDR2 SYDVKM. Patients were ineligible given autoimmune disease history or systemic immunosuppression. The table came from immunoSEQ multiplex PCR; TCRdb's copy has only in-frame clones and leaves some out. Among around 140,000 clones listed, 93% were seen once. Sequenced here: CD4+ or CD8+ T cells sorted from blood, sampled in a trial of the OX40 agonist ivuxolimab. This sequence joins TRBV28 and TRBJ1-2; D not certain. This TCR was sampled from an adult with an advanced solid tumor such as melanoma, head and neck, liver or kidney cancer. In DNA, the CDR3 is TGTGCCAGCAGTTTAAATGGAGAGGGCTACACCTTC. This translates into CASSLNGEGYTF.